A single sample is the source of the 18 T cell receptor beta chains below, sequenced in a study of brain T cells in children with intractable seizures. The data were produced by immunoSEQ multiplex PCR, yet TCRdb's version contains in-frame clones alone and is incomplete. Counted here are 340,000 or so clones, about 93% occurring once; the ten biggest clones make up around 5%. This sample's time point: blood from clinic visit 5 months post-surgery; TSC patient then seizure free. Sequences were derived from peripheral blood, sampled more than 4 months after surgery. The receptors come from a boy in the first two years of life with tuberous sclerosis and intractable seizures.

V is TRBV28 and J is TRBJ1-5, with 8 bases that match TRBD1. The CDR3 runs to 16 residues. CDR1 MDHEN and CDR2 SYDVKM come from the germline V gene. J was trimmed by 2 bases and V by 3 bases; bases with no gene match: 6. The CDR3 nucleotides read TGTGCCAGCAGTTTCGGCAGGGGGCCCGGCAATCAGCCCCAGCATTTT. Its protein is CASSFGRGPGNQPQHF.

The CDR3 loop reads CASSDRPGTARYEQYF. The CDR3 nucleotides are TGTGCCAGCAGCGATCGCCCCGGGACCGCTCGCTACGAGCAGTACTTC. The genes are TRBV9 and TRBJ2-7; D may be TRBD1 or TRBD2 (5 bases each). CDR3 size: 16 residues. The V end lost 3 bases, the J end lost 3 bases, and 19 bases lay between the germline ends. Germline V CDR1 and CDR2: SGDLS, YYNGEE. The full variable domain, rest sourced from reference TRBV9 and TRBJ2-7, is DSGVTQTPKHLITATGQRVTLRCSPRSGDLSVYWYQQSLDQGLQFLIQYYNGEERAKGNILERFSAQQFPDLHSELNLSSLELGDSALYFCASSDRPGTARYEQYFGPGTRLTVT.

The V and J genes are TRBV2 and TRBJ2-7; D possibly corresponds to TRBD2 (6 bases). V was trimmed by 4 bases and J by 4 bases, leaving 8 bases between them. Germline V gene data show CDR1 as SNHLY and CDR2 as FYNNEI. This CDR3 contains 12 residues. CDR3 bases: TGTGCCAGCAGTGCCCGGGGGTACGAGCAGTACTTC. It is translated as CASSARGYEQYF.

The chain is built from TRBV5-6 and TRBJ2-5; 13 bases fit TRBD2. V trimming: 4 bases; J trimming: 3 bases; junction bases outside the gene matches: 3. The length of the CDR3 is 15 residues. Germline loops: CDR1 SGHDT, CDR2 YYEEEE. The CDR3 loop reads CASSPGTSGEETQYF. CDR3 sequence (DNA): TGTGCCAGCAGCCCCGGGACTAGCGGGGAAGAGACCCAGTACTTC.

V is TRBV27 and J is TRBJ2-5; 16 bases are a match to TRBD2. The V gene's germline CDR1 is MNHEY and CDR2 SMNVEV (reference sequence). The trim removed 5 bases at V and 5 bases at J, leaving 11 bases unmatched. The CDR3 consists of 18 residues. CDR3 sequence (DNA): TGTGCCAGCAGTGCTGGGACTAGCGGGGGGGCGGTTGATGAGACCCAGTACTTC. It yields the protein CASSAGTSGGAVDETQYF.

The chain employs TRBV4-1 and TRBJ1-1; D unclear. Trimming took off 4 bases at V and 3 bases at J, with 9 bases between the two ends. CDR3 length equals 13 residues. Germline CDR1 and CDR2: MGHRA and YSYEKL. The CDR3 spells CASSRELHTEAFF. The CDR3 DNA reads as TGCGCCAGCAGCCGAGAACTACACACTGAAGCTTTCTTT.

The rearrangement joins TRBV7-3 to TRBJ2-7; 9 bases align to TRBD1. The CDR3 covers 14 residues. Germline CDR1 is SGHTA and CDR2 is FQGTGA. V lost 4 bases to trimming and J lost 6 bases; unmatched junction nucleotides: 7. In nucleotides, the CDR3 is TGTGCCAGCAGCTCCTCGGACAGGGGTTCCGAGCAGTACTTC. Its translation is CASSSSDRGSEQYF.

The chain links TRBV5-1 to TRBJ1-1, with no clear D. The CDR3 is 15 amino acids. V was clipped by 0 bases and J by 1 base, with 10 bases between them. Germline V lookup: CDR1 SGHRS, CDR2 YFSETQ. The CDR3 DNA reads TGCGCCAGCAGCTTGGACCCGGGTCGGAACACTGAAGCTTTCTTT. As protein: CASSLDPGRNTEAFF.

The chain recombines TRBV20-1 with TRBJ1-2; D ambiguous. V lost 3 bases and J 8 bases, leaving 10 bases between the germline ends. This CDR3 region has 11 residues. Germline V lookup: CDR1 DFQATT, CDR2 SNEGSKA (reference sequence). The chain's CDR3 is CSASAGGGYTF. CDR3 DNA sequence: TGCAGTGCTAGCGCAGGAGGAGGCTACACCTTC.

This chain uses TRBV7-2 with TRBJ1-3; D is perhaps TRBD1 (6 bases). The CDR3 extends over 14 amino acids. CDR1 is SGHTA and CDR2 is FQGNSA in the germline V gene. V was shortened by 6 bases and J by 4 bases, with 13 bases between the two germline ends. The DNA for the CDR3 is TGTGCCAGCAGAGGGGGGGGAACGGGAAACACCATATATTTT. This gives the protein CASRGGGTGNTIYF.

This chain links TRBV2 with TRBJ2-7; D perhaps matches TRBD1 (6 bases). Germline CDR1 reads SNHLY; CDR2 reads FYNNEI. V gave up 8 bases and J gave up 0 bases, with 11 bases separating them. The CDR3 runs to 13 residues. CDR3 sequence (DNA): TGTGCCAGCGAACAGGGAGACTCCTACGAGCAGTACTTC. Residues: CASEQGDSYEQYF. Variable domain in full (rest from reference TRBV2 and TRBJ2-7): EPEVTQTPSHQVTQMGQEVILRCVPISNHLYFYWYRQILGQKVEFLVSFYNNEISEKSEIFDDQFSVERPDGSNFTLKIRSTKLEDSAMYFCASEQGDSYEQYFGPGTRLTVT.

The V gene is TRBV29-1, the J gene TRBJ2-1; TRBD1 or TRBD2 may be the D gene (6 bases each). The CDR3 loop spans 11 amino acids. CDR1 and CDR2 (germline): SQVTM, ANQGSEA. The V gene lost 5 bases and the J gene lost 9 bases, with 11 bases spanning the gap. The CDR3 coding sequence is TGCAGCGTTAAGGGGGGAGGTGAGCAGTTCTTC. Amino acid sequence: CSVKGGGEQFF.

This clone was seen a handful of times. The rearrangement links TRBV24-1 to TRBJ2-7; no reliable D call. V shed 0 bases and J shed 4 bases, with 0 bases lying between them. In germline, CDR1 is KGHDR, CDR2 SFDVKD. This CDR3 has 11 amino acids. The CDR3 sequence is CATSDLYEQYF. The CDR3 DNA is TGTGCCACCAGTGATTTGTACGAGCAGTACTTC.

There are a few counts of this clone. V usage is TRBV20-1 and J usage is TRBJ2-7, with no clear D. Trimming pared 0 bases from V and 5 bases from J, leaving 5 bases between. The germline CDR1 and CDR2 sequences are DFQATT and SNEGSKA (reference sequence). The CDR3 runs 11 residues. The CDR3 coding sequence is TGCAGTGCTAGAGAGGAACACGAGCAGTACTTC. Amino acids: CSAREEHEQYF.

In DNA, the CDR3 is TGTGCCAGCAGCCCCGGGACAGGTTTTATCCCTAACTATGGCTACACCTTC. Translated: CASSPGTGFIPNYGYTF. The chain uses TRBV9 and TRBJ1-2, with TRBD1 matching over 8 bases. The CDR3 covers 17 residues. The V gene's germline CDR1 is SGDLS and CDR2 YYNGEE. After removal of 4 bases from V and 0 bases from J, the junction contained 11 bases not matched to a gene. The whole variable domain, remainder taken from reference TRBV9 and TRBJ1-2, is DSGVTQTPKHLITATGQRVTLRCSPRSGDLSVYWYQQSLDQGLQFLIQYYNGEERAKGNILERFSAQQFPDLHSELNLSSLELGDSALYFCASSPGTGFIPNYGYTFGSGTRLTVV.

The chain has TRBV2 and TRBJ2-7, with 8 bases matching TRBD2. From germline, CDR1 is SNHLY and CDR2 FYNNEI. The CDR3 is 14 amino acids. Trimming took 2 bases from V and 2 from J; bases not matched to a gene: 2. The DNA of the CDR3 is TGTGCCAGCAGTGAACTAGCGGGTACCTACGAGCAGTACTTC. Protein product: CASSELAGTYEQYF. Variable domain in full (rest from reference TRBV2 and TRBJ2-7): EPEVTQTPSHQVTQMGQEVILRCVPISNHLYFYWYRQILGQKVEFLVSFYNNEISEKSEIFDDQFSVERPDGSNFTLKIRSTKLEDSAMYFCASSELAGTYEQYFGPGTRLTVT.

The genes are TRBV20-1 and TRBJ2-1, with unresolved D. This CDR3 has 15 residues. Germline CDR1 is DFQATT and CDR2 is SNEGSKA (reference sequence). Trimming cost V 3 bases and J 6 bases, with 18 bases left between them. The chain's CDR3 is CSASNGRITSNEQFF. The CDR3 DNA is TGCAGTGCTAGTAACGGCAGAATCACATCCAATGAGCAGTTCTTC.

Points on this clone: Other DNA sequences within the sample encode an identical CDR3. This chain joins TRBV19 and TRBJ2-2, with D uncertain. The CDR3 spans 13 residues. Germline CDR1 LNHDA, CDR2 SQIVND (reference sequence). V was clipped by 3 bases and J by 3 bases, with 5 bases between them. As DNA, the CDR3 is TGTGCCAGTAGTATCGGATACACCGGGGAGCTGTTTTTT. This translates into CASSIGYTGELFF. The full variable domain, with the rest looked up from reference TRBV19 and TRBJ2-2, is DGGITQSPKYLFRKEGQNVTLSCEQNLNHDAMYWYRQDPGQGLRLIYYSQIVNDFQKGDIAEGYSVSREKKESFPLTVTSAQKNPTAFYLCASSIGYTGELFFGEGSRLTVL.